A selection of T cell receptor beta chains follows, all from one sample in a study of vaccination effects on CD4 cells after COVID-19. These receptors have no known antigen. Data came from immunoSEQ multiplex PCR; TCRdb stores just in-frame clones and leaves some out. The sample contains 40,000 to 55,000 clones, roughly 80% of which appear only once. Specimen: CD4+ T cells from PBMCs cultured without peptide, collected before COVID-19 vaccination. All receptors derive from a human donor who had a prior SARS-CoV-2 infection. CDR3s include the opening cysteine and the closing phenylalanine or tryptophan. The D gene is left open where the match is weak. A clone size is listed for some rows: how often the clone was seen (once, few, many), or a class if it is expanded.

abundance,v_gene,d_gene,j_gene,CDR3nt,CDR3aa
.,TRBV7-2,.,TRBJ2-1,TGTGCCAGCAGCTTAGTTGCGAGCTCCTACAATGAGCAGTTCTTC,CASSLVASSYNEQFF
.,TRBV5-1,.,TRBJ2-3,TGCGCCAGCAGCTTGGCCCGTGTTAGCACAGATACGCAGTATTTT,CASSLARVSTDTQYF
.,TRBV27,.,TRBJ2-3,TGTGCCAGCAGTTTATTACCTGAAACAGATACGCAGTATTTT,CASSLLPETDTQYF
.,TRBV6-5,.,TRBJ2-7,TGTGCCAGCGGGGACAACGTCTACGAGCAGTACTTC,CASGDNVYEQYF
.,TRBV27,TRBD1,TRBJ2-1,TGTGCCAGCAGTTTACACAGGGACAGTGAGCAGTTCTTC,CASSLHRDSEQFF
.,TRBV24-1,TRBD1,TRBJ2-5,TGTGCCACCAGTGCTACCGGGACAGCGGAAGAGACCCAGTACTTC,CATSATGTAEETQYF
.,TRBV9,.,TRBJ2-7,TGTGCCAGCAGCCGGGTGGACTACGAGCAGTACTTC,CASSRVDYEQYF
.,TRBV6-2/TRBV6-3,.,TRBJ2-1,TGTGCCAGCAGCGGTCCCGGATCGCATCCGGGTGAGCAGTTCTTC,CASSGPGSHPGEQFF
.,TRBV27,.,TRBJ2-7,TGTGCCAGCAGTTTCAAAGACTCCTACGAGCAGTACTTC,CASSFKDSYEQYF
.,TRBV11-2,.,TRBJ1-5,TGTGCCAGCAGCTTAGACCCATGGGGGCGTTCGCCCCAGCATTTT,CASSLDPWGRSPQHF
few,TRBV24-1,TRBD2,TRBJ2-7,TGTGCCACCAGTGACAATAGCGGGACAATCTACGAGCAGTACTTC,CATSDNSGTIYEQYF
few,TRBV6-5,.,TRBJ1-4,TGTGCCAGCAGTCGAGGGGGGGAGAATGAAAAACTGTTTTTT,CASSRGGENEKLFF
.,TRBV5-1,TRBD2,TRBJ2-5,TGCGCCAGCAGCGGAACTAGCGGGGTAGAGACCCAGTACTTC,CASSGTSGVETQYF
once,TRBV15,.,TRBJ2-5,TGTGCCACCAGCAGAGATGCAGCTGGGCAAGAGACCCAGTACTTC,CATSRDAAGQETQYF
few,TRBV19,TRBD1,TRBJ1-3,TGTGCCAGTACGATACAGGGGACCGGAAACACCATATATTTT,CASTIQGTGNTIYF
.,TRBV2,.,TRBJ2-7,TGTGCCAGCAGTGAATATTACGAGCAGTACTTC,CASSEYYEQYF
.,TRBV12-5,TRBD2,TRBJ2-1,TGTGCTAGTGGCCAAGCCCGGACTAGCGGCCATTACAATGAGCAGTTCTTC,CASGQARTSGHYNEQFF
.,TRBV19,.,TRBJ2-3,TGTGCCAGTAGTATAAGACTGAACACAGATACGCAGTATTTT,CASSIRLNTDTQYF
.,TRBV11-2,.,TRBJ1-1,TGTGCCAGCAGCTTAGGTGCGGGTTGGGACACTGAAGCTTTCTTT,CASSLGAGWDTEAFF
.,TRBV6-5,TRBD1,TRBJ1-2,TGTGCCAGCACGAGGACAGGGGGCGGGAGCTATGGCTACACCTTC,CASTRTGGGSYGYTF
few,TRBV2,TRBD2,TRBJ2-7,TGTGCCAGCACAATAGCGGGAGTAGGCTACGAGCAGTACTTC,CASTIAGVGYEQYF
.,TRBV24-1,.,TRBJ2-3,TGTGCCACCAGTGTGGGGGGAGAAGGAGATACGCAGTATTTT,CATSVGGEGDTQYF
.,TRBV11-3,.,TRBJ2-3,TGTGCCAGCAGCTTAGATCTAAGCGCAACAAGCACAGATACGCAGTATTTT,CASSLDLSATSTDTQYF
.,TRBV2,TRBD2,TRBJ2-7,TGTGCCAGCAGTGAAGTAGGGCTAGCGGGAAGGCCAGGCTCCTACGAGCAGTACTTC,CASSEVGLAGRPGSYEQYF
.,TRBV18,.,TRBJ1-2,TGTGCCAGCTCACCACCCTCCCACCCGGCCCAAGGCTACACCTTC,CASSPPSHPAQGYTF
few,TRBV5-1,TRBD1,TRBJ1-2,TGCGCCAGCAGCTTGGCCAGGGGGGAACCGGGGCCGATGGAGGGCTATGGCTACACCTTC,CASSLARGEPGPMEGYGYTF
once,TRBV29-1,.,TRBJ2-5,TGCAGCGTTGTTCCCGGGAGCTGGGAGACCCAGTACTTC,CSVVPGSWETQYF
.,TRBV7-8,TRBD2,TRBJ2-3,TGTGCCAGCAGCTTGCGTCATCGGACTAGCGGGGGCACAGATACGCAGTATTTT,CASSLRHRTSGGTDTQYF
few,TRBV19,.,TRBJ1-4,TGTGCCAGTAGTATAACCCCGAGGAAGGGTGAAAAACTGTTTTTT,CASSITPRKGEKLFF
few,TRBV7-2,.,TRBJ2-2,TGTGCCAGCAGCTTAACGCGGGTCCCAGGGACCGGGGAGCTGTTTTTT,CASSLTRVPGTGELFF
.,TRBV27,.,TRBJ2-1,TGTGCCAGCAGTATCAAACAGGGTTCTGAGCAGTTCTTC,CASSIKQGSEQFF
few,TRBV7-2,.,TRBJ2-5,TGTGCCAGCAGCGTCGAACCCAGGGTTTGGGAGACCCAGTACTTC,CASSVEPRVWETQYF
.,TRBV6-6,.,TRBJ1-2,TGTGCCAGCAGTTACCGGCCGGGTCACTTCGGGGGCTACACCTTC,CASSYRPGHFGGYTF
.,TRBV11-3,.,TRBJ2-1,TGTGCCAGCAGCTGGGGGGGCCCGGAAAGTGAGCAGTTCTTC,CASSWGGPESEQFF
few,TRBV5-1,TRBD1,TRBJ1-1,TGCGCCAGCGGGGGACAGGGGGGCATGAACACTGAAGCTTTCTTT,CASGGQGGMNTEAFF
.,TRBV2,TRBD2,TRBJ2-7,TGTGCCAGCAGTGAAGTATGGCGGGAGAGCTCCTACGAGCAGTACTTC,CASSEVWRESSYEQYF